One and the same sample provided the 21 T cell receptor beta chains below, sequenced in a study of molecular identifiers for immune sequencing clone quantification (dated by TCRdb to 2017 to 2018). Libraries came from PCR. Data came from a NextSeq 500. TCRdb trimmed public reads at Q25 via fastp, called clones via MiXCR and kept in-frame beta chains. One record per CDR3 amino acid sequence lists the most common genes and DNA. This sample has some 680,000 distinct CDR3 sequences in its table, and 25% of those were observed once. The biggest ten clones account for 0.7% to 0.95% of the sample. The sequenced sample consisted of naive CD8+ T cells from blood, with Jurkat cell RNA spiked in. Reading the label with the study, this specimen's cell subset or site is: FACS-sorted CD8+CD4-CCR7+CD45RA+ naive T cells. The receptors were gathered from a human donor in good health. Some libraries in this study had Jurkat cell RNA spiked in.

The chain employs TRBV7-9 and TRBJ1-4; unclear D gene. CDR3 length: 15 amino acids. Germline CDR1 and CDR2: SEHNR and FQNEAQ (reference sequence). Trimming pared 5 bases from V and 7 bases from J, leaving 17 bases between. CDR3 in DNA: TGTGCCAGCAGCCCCGGAACAAGCTATGGTGAAAAACTGTTTTTT. It yields the protein CASSPGTSYGEKLFF.

This clonotype came up many times. The CDR3 DNA follows: TGTGCCAGCAGTGCCCGACTAGCGGGAGTTTCCGGGGGGACCCAGTACTTC. Its protein is CASSARLAGVSGGTQYF. The rearrangement joins TRBV28 to TRBJ2-5; TRBD2 matches 12 bases. J lost 7 bases, V lost 5 bases, and 14 bases had no gene match. Looked up from germline, CDR1 is MDHEN and CDR2 is SYDVKM. The CDR3 runs to 17 residues.

This chain links TRBV11-3 with TRBJ2-1; D is perhaps TRBD1 (5 bases). Germline V gives CDR1 SGHNT, CDR2 YENEEA. Trimming left V 8 bases short and J 10 bases short, with 18 bases between. This CDR3 is 13 amino acids long. CDR3 protein: CASSLGARWEQFF. CDR3 bases: TGTGCCAGCTCCCTAGGGGCGCGGTGGGAGCAGTTCTTC.

The table lists this clonotype with many counts. J is TRBJ2-5 and V is TRBV29-1, with a tentative D call TRBD2 (6 bases). Trimming removed 7 bases at V and 9 bases at J, with 12 bases between. The CDR3 sequence is 10 residues long. Germline V gene data show CDR1 as SQVTM and CDR2 as ANQGSEA. CDR3: CSAWGLSQYF. The CDR3 nucleotides are TGCAGCGCGTGGGGACTTTCCCAGTACTTC.

To note about this clonotype: This may stem from a read error, because a much larger clone lies one nucleotide away. This chain joins TRBV19 and TRBJ2-3; D is unresolved. The CDR3 is 13 amino acids. Germline CDR1 LNHDA, CDR2 SQIVND (reference sequence). CDR3 DNA sequence: TGTGCCAGTAGTATTTTGAGCACAGATACGCTGTATTTT. Translation: CASSILSTDTLYF.

The chain carries TRBV20-1 and TRBJ1-6, with unresolved D. Trimming took 3 bases from V and 9 from J, leaving 9 bases between them. The CDR3 runs 12 residues. Looked up from germline, CDR1 is DFQATT and CDR2 is SNEGSKA (reference sequence). This chain's CDR3 is CSASIGGSPLHF. DNA for the CDR3: TGCAGTGCTAGTATAGGCGGTTCACCCCTCCACTTT.

V is TRBV27 and J is TRBJ1-2; 11 nucleotides align to TRBD1. The trim removed 4 bases at V and 2 bases at J, leaving 0 bases unmatched. CDR1 and CDR2 from the germline V gene are MNHEY and SMNVEV (reference sequence). This CDR3 contains 14 residues. The CDR3 loop reads CASSWDRGNYGYTF. CDR3 bases: TGTGCCAGCAGTTGGGACAGGGGGAACTATGGCTACACCTTC.

This clonotype showed up just a few times. The rearrangement uses TRBV12-3 or TRBV12-4 and TRBJ1-5; perhaps TRBD1 as D (5 bases). V was shortened by 3 bases and J by 4 bases, with 10 bases between the two germline ends. CDR3 length: 14 amino acids. DNA for the CDR3: TGTGCCAGCAGTTTGAGTCAGGGAAATCAGCCCCAGCATTTT. As protein: CASSLSQGNQPQHF.

V usage is TRBV6-2 or TRBV6-3 and J usage is TRBJ1-5, with D possibly matching TRBD1 (6 bases). V was pared by 6 bases and J by 4 bases, with 16 bases between. Germline V CDR1 and CDR2: MNHEY, SVGEGT. CDR3 length: 15 amino acids. CDR3 loop: CASSSGKGGNQPQHF. The DNA of the CDR3 is TGTGCCAGCAGCTCAGGGAAGGGGGGGAATCAGCCCCAGCATTTT.

This clonotype was seen more than once but under ten times. This rearrangement joins TRBV12-3 or TRBV12-4 to TRBJ2-1, with 10 bases aligning to TRBD1. This CDR3 region has 14 residues. The ends lost 1 base at V and 8 bases at J; junction bases unmatched: 2. CDR3 region: CASSLGDRGYEQFF. The CDR3 nucleotides are TGTGCCAGCAGTTTAGGGGACAGGGGCTATGAGCAGTTCTTC.

This clonotype was seen ten or more times. This chain uses TRBV3-1 with TRBJ2-3; D not resolved. The CDR3 spans 15 residues. CDR1 is LGHDT, CDR2 YNNKEL, per germline (reference sequence). The V end lost 2 bases, the J end lost 2 bases, and 11 bases lay between the germline ends. As DNA, the CDR3 is TGTGCCAGCAGCCAATCCGGCGGATACACAGATACGCAGTATTTT. Translating gives CASSQSGGYTDTQYF.

The chain is built from TRBV18 and TRBJ2-7; 9 positions agree with TRBD1. J was trimmed by 3 bases and V by 1 base; bases with no gene match: 10. Germline V lookup: CDR1 KGHSH, CDR2 LQKENI. The CDR3 spans 17 residues. Written as DNA, the CDR3 is TGTGCCAGCTCACCACTAAGGCGGACAGGGGAAAGCTACGAGCAGTACTTC. It translates to CASSPLRRTGESYEQYF. Supplemented by reference TRBV18 and TRBJ2-7, the full variable domain reads NAGVMQNPRHLVRRRGQEARLRCSPMKGHSHVYWYRQLPEEGLKFMVYLQKENIIDESGMPKERFSAEFPKEGPSILRIQQVVRGDSAAYFCASSPLRRTGESYEQYFGPGTRLTVT.

This clonotype showed up just a few times. CDR3 region: CASSISAGADIQYF. In nucleotides, the CDR3 is TGTGCCAGTAGTATCTCGGCAGGGGCCGACATTCAGTACTTC. V is TRBV19 and J is TRBJ2-4; maybe TRBD1 (6 bases). The germline gives CDR1 LNHDA, CDR2 SQIVND (reference sequence). V lost 3 bases to trimming and J lost 8 bases, with 14 bases between them. There are 14 residues in the CDR3.

This clonotype was picked up many times. The V gene is TRBV12-3 or TRBV12-4, the J gene TRBJ2-3; no reliable D call. The CDR3 is 14 residues long. Between the trimmed V and J ends, which lost 6 bases and 2 bases, there was a span of 12 bases. The DNA for the CDR3 is TGTGCCAGCAGCCCTCGACATAACACAGATACGCAGTATTTT. Encoded protein: CASSPRHNTDTQYF.

This clonotype was seen only a few times. The chain uses TRBV4-3 and TRBJ2-1; D gene ambiguous. Trimming took 0 bases from V and 4 from J, leaving 10 bases between them. Germline CDR1 and CDR2: LGHNA and YSLEER. The CDR3 consists of 15 residues. CDR3 nucleotides: TGCGCCAGCAGCCAAGATAAGGCGGAGTACAATGAGCAGTTCTTC. It specifies CASSQDKAEYNEQFF.

This clonotype was observed a single time. A much larger clone sits a single nucleotide away, making a read error possible. This chain connects TRBV29-1 to TRBJ2-2, with 8 bases matching TRBD1. Germline CDR1 SQVTM, CDR2 ANQGSEA. This CDR3 comprises 13 residues. CDR3 DNA sequence: TGCAGCGTACTGACAGGGGATACCGGGGAGCTGCTTTTT. Protein: CSVLTGDTGELLF.

This clonotype was counted at least ten times. Here the CDR3 DNA reads TGTGCCAGCAGTCCACTTCTCTCGACAGCGAGTGAGCAGTACTTC. Its protein is CASSPLLSTASEQYF. The rearrangement joins TRBV6-2 or TRBV6-3 to TRBJ2-7, with a possible D match to TRBD1 (5 bases). The V and J ends lost 5 bases and 7 bases respectively, with 21 bases between them. Germline loops: CDR1 MNHEY, CDR2 SVGEGT. There are 15 residues in the CDR3.

Comments on this clonotype: This may be a read error: a much more frequent sequence differs by one nucleotide. This chain connects TRBV11-2 to TRBJ2-7; 11 bases agree with TRBD1. CDR1 and CDR2 from the germline V gene are SGHAT and FQNNGV. This CDR3 is built from 15 residues. The CDR3 protein is CASSFADRGLYEQCF. CDR3 nucleotides: TGTGCCAGCAGCTTTGCGGACAGGGGGCTATACGAGCAGTGCTTC.

The chain uses TRBV4-1 and TRBJ2-1, with D perhaps matching TRBD1 (6 bases). The CDR3 extends over 17 amino acids. The germline V gene encodes CDR1 MGHRA and CDR2 YSYEKL. V lost 1 base, J lost 5 bases, and 18 bases lay in between. CDR3 in DNA: TGCGCCAGCAGCCAAGGAACTGAGTTAGGGGGTGACAATGAGCAGTTCTTC. Translated: CASSQGTELGGDNEQFF.

The sample holds many counts of this clonotype. This chain uses TRBV5-6 with TRBJ2-7; D may be TRBD1 (5 bases). V lost 0 bases to trimming and J lost 1 base, with 11 bases between them. This CDR3 is built from 15 residues. Germline CDR1 reads SGHDT; CDR2 reads YYEEEE. CDR3 sequence (DNA): TGTGCCAGCAGCTTGGGACAGCCAACTTCCTACGAGCAGTACTTC. Translating gives CASSLGQPTSYEQYF.

This clonotype was seen repeatedly, ten times or more. V and J are TRBV7-9 and TRBJ2-5, with D perhaps TRBD2 (6 bases). The germline CDR1 and CDR2 sequences are SEHNR and FQNEAQ (reference sequence). There are 14 residues in the CDR3. V was cut by 5 bases and J by 3 bases, with 13 bases left in between. This chain's CDR3 is CASSPPWGEETQYF. The CDR3 nucleotides are TGTGCCAGCAGCCCACCGTGGGGGGAAGAGACCCAGTACTTC. The full variable domain, completed using reference TRBV7-9 and TRBJ2-5, is DTGVSQNPRHKITKRGQNVTFRCDPISEHNRLYWYRQTLGQGPEFLTYFQNEAQLEKSRLLSDRFSAERPKGSFSTLEIQRTEQGDSAMYLCASSPPWGEETQYFGPGTRLLVL.